The entry below gives a single TCR beta chain sequence along with its context. The quantity of total RNA per TCR library was around 3.5 ug. Using the 5' RACE reads, TCRdb records one entry per CDR3 protein without DNA. This sample's table reports fewer than 450,000 distinct CDR3 sequences. The sample is drawn from a study of monozygotic twins with inflammatory bowel disease. This CDR3 region has 17 residues. Looked up from germline, CDR1 is MNHNS and CDR2 is SASEGT. Sequencing input: blood. J is TRBJ2-1 and V is TRBV6-1; TCRdb selects TRBD2, and the lack of DNA leaves this call unchecked. The TCR originated in a human donor with ulcerative colitis or Crohn's disease, or a healthy co-twin of an affected twin (not recorded which). The CDR3 protein is CASRDPRTSGGAAEQFF.